Listed here are 9 T cell receptor beta chains from one sample, sequenced in a study of control samples from healthy donors and cancer patients. Assay: immunoSEQ multiplex PCR; the TCRdb copy retains only in-frame clones and omits some. Altogether 150,000 to 180,000 clones are present, 90% to 95% being singletons, with the ten largest covering approximately 6%. The sequencing input was blood. These receptors were collected from a man aged 35 to 55 in good health.

The V call is TRBV18, the J call TRBJ1-2; TRBD1 matches 8 bases. Germline V gene data show CDR1 as KGHSH and CDR2 as LQKENI. The CDR3 has 13 amino acids. Trimming took 4 bases from V and 6 from J; bases not matched to a gene: 4. This CDR3 is CASSLGQANGYTF. DNA for the CDR3: TGTGCCAGCTCACTGGGACAGGCCAATGGCTACACCTTC. The full variable domain, completed using reference TRBV18 and TRBJ1-2, is NAGVMQNPRHLVRRRGQEARLRCSPMKGHSHVYWYRQLPEEGLKFMVYLQKENIIDESGMPKERFSAEFPKEGPSILRIQQVVRGDSAAYFCASSLGQANGYTFGSGTRLTVV.

The rearrangement uses TRBV5-1 and TRBJ2-7, with D maybe TRBD2 (5 bases). Between the trimmed V and J ends, which lost 3 bases and 3 bases, there was a span of 13 bases. This CDR3 has 14 amino acids. Germline CDR1 and CDR2: SGHRS and YFSETQ. The DNA for the CDR3 is TGCGCCAGCAGCTATCTACTAGGGAGCTACGAGCAGTACTTC. This gives the protein CASSYLLGSYEQYF.

This chain joins TRBV12-3 or TRBV12-4 and TRBJ2-2; TRBD2 might be the D (5 bases). The V end was cut by 7 bases, the J end by 7 bases, with 13 bases between. The CDR3 runs to 13 residues. The CDR3 DNA is TGTGCCAGCAACCCGGGGTCGGGCGGGGAGCTGTTTTTT. It specifies CASNPGSGGELFF.

V is TRBV6-5 and J is TRBJ1-5; 8 positions agree with TRBD1. The V gene end was trimmed by 6 bases and the J gene end by 6 bases; junction bases not matched to a gene: 10. From germline, CDR1 is MNHEY and CDR2 SVGAGI. The CDR3 covers 15 residues. The CDR3 bases are TGTGCCAGCAGCTCCCAGGGGGCGAACGGTCAGCCCCAGCATTTT. Protein: CASSSQGANGQPQHF.

The chain carries TRBV7-9 and TRBJ1-4, with unresolved D. CDR1 is SEHNR, CDR2 FQNEAQ, per germline (reference sequence). Trimming took off 5 bases at V and 4 bases at J, with 17 bases between the two ends. The CDR3 spans 16 residues. The CDR3, as DNA: TGTGCCAGCAGCCCGTGGGAGGGCTCAGATAATGAAAAACTGTTTTTT. It yields the protein CASSPWEGSDNEKLFF.

The rearrangement links TRBV4-1 to TRBJ1-1; unclear D gene. V was cut by 1 base and J by 7 bases, with 10 bases left in between. CDR1 and CDR2 from the germline V gene are MGHRA and YSYEKL. The CDR3 runs 13 residues. The CDR3, as DNA: TGCGCCAGCAGCCAAGGGGTAAGGTTTGAAGCTTTCTTT. Protein product: CASSQGVRFEAFF.

The CDR3 is CASTASGMVNTEAFF. DNA for the CDR3: TGTGCCAGTACTGCAAGTGGGATGGTGAACACTGAAGCTTTCTTT. The V gene is TRBV19, the J gene TRBJ1-1; D not certain. V lost 7 bases, J lost 0 bases, and 15 bases lay in between. This CDR3 spans 15 amino acids. Germline values: CDR1 LNHDA, CDR2 SQIVND (reference sequence).

The chain recombines TRBV6-5 with TRBJ2-1; D gene unclear. Trimming removed 0 bases from V and 6 bases from J, with 9 bases in between. Germline CDR1 is MNHEY and CDR2 is SVGAGI. CDR3 size: 14 residues. The CDR3 here is CASSYSNSANEQFF. The CDR3, as DNA: TGTGCCAGCAGTTACTCGAACAGCGCCAATGAGCAGTTCTTC.

The chain combines TRBV9 with TRBJ2-1, with 8 positions matching TRBD1. V shed 0 bases, J shed 7 bases, and the junction held 6 bases outside the gene matches. Germline CDR1 and CDR2: SGDLS and YYNGEE. The CDR3 has 15 amino acids. The CDR3 is CASSVGTGWGNEQFF. CDR3 in DNA: TGTGCCAGCAGCGTAGGGACAGGGTGGGGGAATGAGCAGTTCTTC.